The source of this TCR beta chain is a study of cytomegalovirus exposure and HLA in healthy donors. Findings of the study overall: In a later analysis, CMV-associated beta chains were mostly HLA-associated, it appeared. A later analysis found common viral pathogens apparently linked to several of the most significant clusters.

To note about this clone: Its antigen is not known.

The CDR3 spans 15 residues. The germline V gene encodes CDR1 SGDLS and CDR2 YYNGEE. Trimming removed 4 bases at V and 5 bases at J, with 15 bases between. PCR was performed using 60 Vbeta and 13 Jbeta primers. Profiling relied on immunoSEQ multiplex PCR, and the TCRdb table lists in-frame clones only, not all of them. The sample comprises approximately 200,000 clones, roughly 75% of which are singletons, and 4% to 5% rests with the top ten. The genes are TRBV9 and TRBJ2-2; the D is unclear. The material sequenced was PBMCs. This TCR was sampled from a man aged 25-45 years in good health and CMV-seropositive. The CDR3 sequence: CASSPTRGLTGELFF. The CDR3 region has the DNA TGTGCCAGCAGCCCTACCCGAGGCCTTACCGGGGAGCTGTTTTTT.